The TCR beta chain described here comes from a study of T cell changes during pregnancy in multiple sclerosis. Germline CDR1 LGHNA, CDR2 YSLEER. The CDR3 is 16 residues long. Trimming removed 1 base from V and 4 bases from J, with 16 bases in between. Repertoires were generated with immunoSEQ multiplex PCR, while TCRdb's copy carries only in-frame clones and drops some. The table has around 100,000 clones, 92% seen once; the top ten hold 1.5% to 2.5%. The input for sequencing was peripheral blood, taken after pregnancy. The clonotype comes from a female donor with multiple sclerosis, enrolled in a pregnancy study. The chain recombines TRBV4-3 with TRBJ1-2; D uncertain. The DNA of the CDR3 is TGCGCCAGCAGCCAAGTTCTCGGTGCTACCACCTATGGCTACACCTTC. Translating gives CASSQVLGATTYGYTF.